The T cell receptor (beta chain) described here comes from a study of cytomegalovirus exposure and HLA in healthy donors. With 60 Vbeta and 13 Jbeta primers, the PCR was carried out. Some clones are missing from TCRdb's copy, which holds only in-frame ones; the method was immunoSEQ multiplex PCR. The sample lists some 180,000 clones, 75% to 80% seen once, with around 14% in the top ten. Though nominally healthy at sampling, donors likely had unrecorded immune exposures. Study conclusions and caveats: Rare TCR sequences dominated, though some public TCRs recurred in many donors.

This clone was detected only a few times. Its antigen is as yet unknown. The sequencing sample was made of PBMCs. This clonotype originated in a woman in her twenties or thirties in good health and CMV-seropositive.

In nucleotides, the CDR3 is TGTGCCAGCAGCCCCGACAGGTTCTCCTACAATGAGCAGTTCTTC. Protein product: CASSPDRFSYNEQFF. V gene TRBV7-6 combines with J gene TRBJ2-1; a weak D match, TRBD1 (6 bases). Trimming left V 5 bases short and J 0 bases short, with 11 bases between. Germline assignment: CDR1 SGHVS and CDR2 FNYEAQ. This CDR3 has 15 residues.